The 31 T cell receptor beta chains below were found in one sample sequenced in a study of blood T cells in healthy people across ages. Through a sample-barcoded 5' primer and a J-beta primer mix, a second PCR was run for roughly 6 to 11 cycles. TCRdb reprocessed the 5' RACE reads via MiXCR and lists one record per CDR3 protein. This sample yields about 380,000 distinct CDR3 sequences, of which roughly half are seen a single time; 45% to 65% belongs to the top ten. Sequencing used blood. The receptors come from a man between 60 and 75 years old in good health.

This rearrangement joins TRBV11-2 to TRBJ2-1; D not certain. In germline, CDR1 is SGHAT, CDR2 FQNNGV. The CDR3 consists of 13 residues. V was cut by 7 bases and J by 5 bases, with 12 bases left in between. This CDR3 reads CASTKTSNNEQFF. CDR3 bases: TGTGCCAGCACCAAAACTTCGAACAATGAGCAGTTCTTC.

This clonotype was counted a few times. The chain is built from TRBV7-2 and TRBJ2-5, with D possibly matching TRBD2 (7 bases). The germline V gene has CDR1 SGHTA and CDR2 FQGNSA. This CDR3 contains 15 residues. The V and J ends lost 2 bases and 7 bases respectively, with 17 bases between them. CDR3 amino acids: CASSLREGVLGTQYF. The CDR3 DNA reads TGTGCCAGCAGCTTAAGGGAGGGGGTTTTAGGGACCCAGTACTTC.

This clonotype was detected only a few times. The DNA for the CDR3 is TGCGCCAGCAGCTTGGCGGGAGAAGGTCACGAGCAGTACTTC. The encoded protein is CASSLAGEGHEQYF. This chain connects TRBV5-1 to TRBJ2-7; tentative D call: TRBD2 (6 bases). Trimming removed 0 bases at V and 5 bases at J, with 12 bases between. Germline lookup yields CDR1 SGHRS and CDR2 YFSETQ. The CDR3 covers 14 residues. Looking up the rest from reference TRBV5-1 and TRBJ2-7 gives the full variable domain: KAGVTQTPRYLIKTRGQQVTLSCSPISGHRSVSWYQQTPGQGLQFLFEYFSETQRNKGNFPGRFSGRQFSNSRSEMNVSTLELGDSALYLCASSLAGEGHEQYFGPGTRLTVT.

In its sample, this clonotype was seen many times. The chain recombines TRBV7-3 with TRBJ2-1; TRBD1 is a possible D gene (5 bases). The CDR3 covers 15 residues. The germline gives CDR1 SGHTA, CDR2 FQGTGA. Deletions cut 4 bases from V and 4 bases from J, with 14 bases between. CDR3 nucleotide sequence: TGTGCCAGCAGCTCCAACGTAGGGGTTTACAATGAGCAGTTCTTC. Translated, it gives CASSSNVGVYNEQFF.

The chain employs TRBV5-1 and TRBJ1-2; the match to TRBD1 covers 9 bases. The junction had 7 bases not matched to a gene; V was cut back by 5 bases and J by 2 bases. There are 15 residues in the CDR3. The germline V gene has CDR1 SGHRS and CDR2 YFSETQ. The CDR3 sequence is CASRSGQGSNYGYTF. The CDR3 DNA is TGCGCCAGCAGATCCGGACAGGGGTCGAACTATGGCTACACCTTC.

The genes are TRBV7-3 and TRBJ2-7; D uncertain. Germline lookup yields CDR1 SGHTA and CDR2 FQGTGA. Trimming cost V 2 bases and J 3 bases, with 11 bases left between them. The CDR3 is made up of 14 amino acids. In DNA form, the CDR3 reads TGTGCCAGCAGCTTAGATGGTGGAAACTACGAGCAGTACTTC. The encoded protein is CASSLDGGNYEQYF.

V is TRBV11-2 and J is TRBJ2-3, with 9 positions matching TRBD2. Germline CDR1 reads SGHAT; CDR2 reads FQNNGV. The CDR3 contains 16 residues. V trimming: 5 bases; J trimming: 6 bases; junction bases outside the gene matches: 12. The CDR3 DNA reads TGTGCCAGCAGCCTGGGGGCGGGGGGGGGCCCGGATACGCAGTATTTT. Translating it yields CASSLGAGGGPDTQYF.

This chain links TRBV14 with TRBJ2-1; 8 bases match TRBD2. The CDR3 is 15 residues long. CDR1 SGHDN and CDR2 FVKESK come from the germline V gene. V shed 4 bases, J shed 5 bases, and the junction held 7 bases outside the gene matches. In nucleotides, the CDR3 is TGTGCCAGCAGCCCGAGCGGGGGCGCTCACAATGAGCAGTTCTTC. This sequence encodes CASSPSGGAHNEQFF.

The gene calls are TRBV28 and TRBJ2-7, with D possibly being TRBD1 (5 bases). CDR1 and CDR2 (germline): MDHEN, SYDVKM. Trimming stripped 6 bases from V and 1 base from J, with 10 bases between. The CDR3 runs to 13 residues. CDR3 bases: TGTGCCAGCAGGTGGACATCATCCTACGAGCAGTACTTC. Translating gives CASRWTSSYEQYF.

This CDR3 is CASGPQIQETQYF. CDR3 nucleotide sequence: TGTGCTAGTGGCCCACAGATCCAAGAGACCCAGTACTTC. This sequence joins TRBV12-5 and TRBJ2-5; D is unresolved. The CDR3 spans 13 residues. V lost 6 bases and J lost 1, with 9 bases in between. CDR1 LGHNT and CDR2 FRNRAP come from the germline V gene.

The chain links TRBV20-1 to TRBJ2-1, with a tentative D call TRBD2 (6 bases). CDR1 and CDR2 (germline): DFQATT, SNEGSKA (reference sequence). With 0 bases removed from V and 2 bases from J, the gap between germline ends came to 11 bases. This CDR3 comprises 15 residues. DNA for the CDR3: TGCAGTGCTAGAGATCGGGGGAACCCCTACAATGAGCAGTTCTTC. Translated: CSARDRGNPYNEQFF.

CDR3 sequence reads: CASSPSDDYGYTF. CDR3 DNA sequence: TGTGCCAGCTCACCCTCAGATGACTATGGCTACACCTTC. The rearrangement links TRBV18 to TRBJ1-2, with unresolved D. The germline gives CDR1 KGHSH, CDR2 LQKENI. V gave up 3 bases and J gave up 3 bases, with 8 bases separating them. The length of the CDR3 is 13 residues. Variable domain in full (rest from reference TRBV18 and TRBJ1-2): NAGVMQNPRHLVRRRGQEARLRCSPMKGHSHVYWYRQLPEEGLKFMVYLQKENIIDESGMPKERFSAEFPKEGPSILRIQQVVRGDSAAYFCASSPSDDYGYTFGSGTRLTVV.

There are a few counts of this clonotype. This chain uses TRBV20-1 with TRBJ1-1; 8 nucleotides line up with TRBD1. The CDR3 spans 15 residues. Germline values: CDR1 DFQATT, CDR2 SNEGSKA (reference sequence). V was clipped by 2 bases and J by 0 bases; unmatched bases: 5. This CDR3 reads CSARTRQGLNTEAFF. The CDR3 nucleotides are TGCAGTGCTAGAACCCGACAGGGGTTGAACACTGAAGCTTTCTTT.

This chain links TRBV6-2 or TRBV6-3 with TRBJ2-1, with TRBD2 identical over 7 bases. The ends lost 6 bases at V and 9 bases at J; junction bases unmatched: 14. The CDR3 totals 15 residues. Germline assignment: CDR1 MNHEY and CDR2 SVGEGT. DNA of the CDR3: TGTGCCAGCAGCATCACGGGAGGCCGGCGTAGTGAGCAGTTCTTC. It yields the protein CASSITGGRRSEQFF.

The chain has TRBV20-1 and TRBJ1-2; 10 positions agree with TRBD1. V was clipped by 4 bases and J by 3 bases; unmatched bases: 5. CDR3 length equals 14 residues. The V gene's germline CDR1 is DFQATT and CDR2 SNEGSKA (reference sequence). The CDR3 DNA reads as TGCAGTGCTAAAAGACAGGGGGCGGACTATGGCTACACCTTC. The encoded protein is CSAKRQGADYGYTF.

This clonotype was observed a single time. CDR3: CSAGNSGRPRRNEQFF. CDR3 sequence (DNA): TGCAGTGCTGGGAATAGCGGGAGGCCGCGTCGCAATGAGCAGTTCTTC. This chain connects TRBV20-1 to TRBJ2-1, with TRBD2 matching 10 bases. Germline trimming cut 5 bases from V and 6 bases from J; bases unmatched to any gene: 13. Germline V gene data show CDR1 as DFQATT and CDR2 as SNEGSKA (reference sequence). The CDR3 is 16 amino acids.

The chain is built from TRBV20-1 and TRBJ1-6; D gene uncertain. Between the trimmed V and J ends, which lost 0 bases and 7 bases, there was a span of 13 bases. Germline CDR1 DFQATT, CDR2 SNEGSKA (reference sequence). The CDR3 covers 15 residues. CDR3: CSARDRAGLNSPLHF. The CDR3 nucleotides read TGCAGTGCTAGAGATCGGGCAGGTTTAAATTCACCCCTCCACTTT.

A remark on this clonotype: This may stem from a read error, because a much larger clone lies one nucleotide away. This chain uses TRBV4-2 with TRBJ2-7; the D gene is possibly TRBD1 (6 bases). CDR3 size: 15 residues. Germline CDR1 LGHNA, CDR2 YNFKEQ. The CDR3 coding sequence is TGTGCCAGCGGCCAAGATAACAGGGAATCCTACGAGCAGTACTTC. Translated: CASGQDNRESYEQYF.

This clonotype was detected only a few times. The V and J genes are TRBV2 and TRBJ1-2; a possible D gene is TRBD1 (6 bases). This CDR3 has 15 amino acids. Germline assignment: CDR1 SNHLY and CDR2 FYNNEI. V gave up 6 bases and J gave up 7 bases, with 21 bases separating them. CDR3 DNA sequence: TGTGCCAGCAGCTCCTCACGGGGGGCGCAAGGTGGCTACACCTTC. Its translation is CASSSSRGAQGGYTF. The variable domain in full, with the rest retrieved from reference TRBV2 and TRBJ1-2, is EPEVTQTPSHQVTQMGQEVILRCVPISNHLYFYWYRQILGQKVEFLVSFYNNEISEKSEIFDDQFSVERPDGSNFTLKIRSTKLEDSAMYFCASSSSRGAQGGYTFGSGTRLTVV.

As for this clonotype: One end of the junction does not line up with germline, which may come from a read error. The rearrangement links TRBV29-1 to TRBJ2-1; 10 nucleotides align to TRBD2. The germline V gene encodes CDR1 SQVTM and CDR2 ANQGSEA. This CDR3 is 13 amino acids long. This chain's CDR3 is CIVSPGLATEQFF. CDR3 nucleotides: TGCATCGTTTCTCCGGGACTAGCGACGGAGCAGTTCTTC.

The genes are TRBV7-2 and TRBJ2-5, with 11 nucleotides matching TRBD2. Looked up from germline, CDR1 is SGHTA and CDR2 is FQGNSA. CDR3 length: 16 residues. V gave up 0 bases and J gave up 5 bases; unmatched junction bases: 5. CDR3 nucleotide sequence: TGTGCCAGCAGCTTAGCGGGGACTAGCGGTAGGGAGACCCAGTACTTC. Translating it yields CASSLAGTSGRETQYF. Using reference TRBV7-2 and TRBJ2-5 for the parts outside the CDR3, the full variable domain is GAGVSQSPSNKVTEKGKDVELRCDPISGHTALYWYRQSLGQGLEFLIYFQGNSAPDKSGLPSDRFSAERTGGSVSTLTIQRTQQEDSAVYLCASSLAGTSGRETQYFGPGTRLLVL.

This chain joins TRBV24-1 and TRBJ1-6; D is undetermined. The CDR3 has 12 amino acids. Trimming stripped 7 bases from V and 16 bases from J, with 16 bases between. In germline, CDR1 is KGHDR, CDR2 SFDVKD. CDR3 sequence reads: CATRDPSSGLHF. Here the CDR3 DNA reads TGTGCCACCAGAGACCCTTCTTCGGGACTCCACTTT.

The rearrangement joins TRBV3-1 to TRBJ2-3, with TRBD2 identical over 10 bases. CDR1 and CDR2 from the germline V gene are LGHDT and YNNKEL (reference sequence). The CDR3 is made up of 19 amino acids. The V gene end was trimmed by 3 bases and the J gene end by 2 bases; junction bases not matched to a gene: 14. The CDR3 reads CASSQQLGLADPYTDTQYF. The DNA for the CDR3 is TGTGCCAGCAGCCAGCAACTTGGACTAGCGGATCCTTACACAGATACGCAGTATTTT.

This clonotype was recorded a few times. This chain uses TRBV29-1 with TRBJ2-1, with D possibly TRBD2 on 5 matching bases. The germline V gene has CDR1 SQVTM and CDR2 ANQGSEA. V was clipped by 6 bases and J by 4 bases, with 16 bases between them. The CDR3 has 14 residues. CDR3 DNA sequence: TGCAGCGTGAACGGGGAGATAAGGTACAATGAGCAGTTCTTC. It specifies CSVNGEIRYNEQFF.

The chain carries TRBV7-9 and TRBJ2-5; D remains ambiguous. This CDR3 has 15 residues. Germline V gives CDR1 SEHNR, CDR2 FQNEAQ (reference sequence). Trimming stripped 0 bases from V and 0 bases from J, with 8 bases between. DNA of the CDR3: TGTGCCAGCAGCTTAGCGCTGATCGACCAAGAGACCCAGTACTTC. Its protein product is CASSLALIDQETQYF.

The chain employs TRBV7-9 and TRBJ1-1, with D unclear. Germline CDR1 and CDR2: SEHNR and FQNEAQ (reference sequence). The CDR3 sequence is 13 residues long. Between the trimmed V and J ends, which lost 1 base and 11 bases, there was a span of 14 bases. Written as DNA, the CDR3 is TGTGCCAGCAGCTTAGGCGAGTTGCCAGAGGCTTTCTTT. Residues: CASSLGELPEAFF.

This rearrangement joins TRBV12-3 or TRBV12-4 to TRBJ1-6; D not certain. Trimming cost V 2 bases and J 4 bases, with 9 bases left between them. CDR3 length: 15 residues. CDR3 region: CASSLTGNYNSPLHF. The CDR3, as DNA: TGTGCCAGCAGTTTAACCGGGAATTATAATTCACCCCTCCACTTT.

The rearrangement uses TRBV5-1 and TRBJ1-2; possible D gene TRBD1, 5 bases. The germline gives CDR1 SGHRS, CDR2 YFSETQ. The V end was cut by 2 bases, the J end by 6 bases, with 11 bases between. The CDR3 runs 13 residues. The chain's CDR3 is CASSFQGPNGYTF. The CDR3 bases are TGCGCCAGCAGCTTCCAGGGCCCGAATGGCTACACCTTC. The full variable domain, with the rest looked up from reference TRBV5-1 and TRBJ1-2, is KAGVTQTPRYLIKTRGQQVTLSCSPISGHRSVSWYQQTPGQGLQFLFEYFSETQRNKGNFPGRFSGRQFSNSRSEMNVSTLELGDSALYLCASSFQGPNGYTFGSGTRLTVV.

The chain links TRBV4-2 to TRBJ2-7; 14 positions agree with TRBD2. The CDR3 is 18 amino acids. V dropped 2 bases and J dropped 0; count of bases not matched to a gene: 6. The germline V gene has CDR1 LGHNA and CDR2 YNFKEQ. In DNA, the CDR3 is TGTGCCAGCAGCCAACTTACCGGGACTAGCGGGAGCTCCTACGAGCAGTACTTC. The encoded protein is CASSQLTGTSGSSYEQYF.

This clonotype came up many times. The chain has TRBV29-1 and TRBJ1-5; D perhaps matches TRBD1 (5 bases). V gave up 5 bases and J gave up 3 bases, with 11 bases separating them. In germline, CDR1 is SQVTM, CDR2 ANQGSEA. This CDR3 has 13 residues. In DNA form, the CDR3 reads TGCAGCGTTTTAGAGGACAACAATCAGCCCCAGCATTTT. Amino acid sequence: CSVLEDNNQPQHF.

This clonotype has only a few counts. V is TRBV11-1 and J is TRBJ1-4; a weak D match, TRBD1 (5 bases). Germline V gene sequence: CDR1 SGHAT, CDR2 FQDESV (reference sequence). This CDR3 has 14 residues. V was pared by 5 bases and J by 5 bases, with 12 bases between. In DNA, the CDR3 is TGTGCCAGCAGCCCTGGGACCGTGAATGAAAAACTGTTTTTT. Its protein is CASSPGTVNEKLFF. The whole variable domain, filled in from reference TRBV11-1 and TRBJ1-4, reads EAEVAQSPRYKITEKSQAVAFWCDPISGHATLYWYRQILGQGPELLVQFQDESVVDDSQLPKDRFSAERLKGVDSTLKIQPAELGDSAMYLCASSPGTVNEKLFFGSGTQLSVL.